A single sample is the source of the 8 T cell receptor beta chains below, sequenced in a study of blood T cells in healthy people across ages. With a J-beta primer mix and a sample-barcoded 5' primer, a second PCR ran about 7 to 12 cycles. TCRdb redid the calling of the 5' RACE reads with MiXCR, one entry per CDR3 protein. The table lists 1,500,000 or so distinct CDR3 sequences, around 55% of them singletons. The sample comprised blood. The origin of the receptors is a man between 18 and 35 years old in good health.

This chain connects TRBV15 to TRBJ2-7, with 11 nucleotides matching TRBD2. V was clipped by 5 bases and J by 3 bases; unmatched bases: 9. Germline lookup yields CDR1 LNHNV and CDR2 YYDKDF (reference sequence). The CDR3 spans 16 residues. CDR3 residues: CATSVIRLAGFYEQYF. In nucleotides, the CDR3 is TGTGCCACCAGCGTAATACGACTAGCGGGGTTCTACGAGCAGTACTTC.

The chain recombines TRBV28 with TRBJ2-3; D not certain. CDR3 length: 12 amino acids. Germline V gives CDR1 MDHEN, CDR2 SYDVKM. The CDR3 spells CAWSRTSDTQYF. CDR3 coding DNA: TGTGCATGGAGCCGGACCTCAGATACGCAGTATTTT. The entire variable domain, with the rest obtained from reference TRBV28 and TRBJ2-3, is as follows: DVKVTQSSRYLVKRTGEKVFLECVQDMDHENMFWYRQDPGLGLRLIYFSYDVKMKEKGDIPEGYSVSREKKERFSLILESASTNQTSMYLCAWSRTSDTQYFGPGTRLTVL.

This clonotype was found a few times. This rearrangement joins TRBV29-1 to TRBJ2-7; the match to TRBD1 covers 10 bases. CDR1 SQVTM and CDR2 ANQGSEA come from the germline V gene. The CDR3 runs to 13 residues. Trimming took 1 base from V and 5 from J; bases not matched to a gene: 2. The CDR3 bases are TGCAGCGTTGAAGGGACAGGGGGAAACGAGCAGTACTTC. Translated: CSVEGTGGNEQYF.

The V and J genes are TRBV10-3 and TRBJ2-3, with a possible D match to TRBD2 (6 bases). V shed 5 bases and J shed 1 base, with 13 bases lying between them. The CDR3 runs to 15 residues. The V gene's germline CDR1 is ENHRY and CDR2 SYGVKD. CDR3 loop: CAISQGLERTDTQYF. Here the CDR3 DNA reads TGTGCCATCAGTCAGGGACTTGAGCGCACAGATACGCAGTATTTT.

This sequence joins TRBV4-1 and TRBJ2-7; tentative D call: TRBD1 (5 bases). This CDR3 contains 13 residues. Germline CDR1 and CDR2: MGHRA and YSYEKL. V was trimmed by 4 bases and J by 5 bases, leaving 12 bases between them. CDR3 DNA: TGCGCCAGCAGCCCTATAGGGGCCGACGAGCAGTACTTC. Translated, it gives CASSPIGADEQYF.

This rearrangement joins TRBV6-1 to TRBJ1-2; D gene ambiguous. The length of the CDR3 is 14 residues. The germline V gene encodes CDR1 MNHNS and CDR2 SASEGT. The V gene lost 1 base and the J gene lost 3 bases, with 9 bases spanning the gap. In nucleotides, the CDR3 is TGTGCCAGCAGTGAAGGGGTTATCGACTATGGCTACACCTTC. It is translated as CASSEGVIDYGYTF.

This clonotype has just a few counts. V usage is TRBV20-1 and J usage is TRBJ2-3, with 8 bases matching TRBD2. J was trimmed by 6 bases and V by 0 bases; bases with no gene match: 2. Germline V CDR1 and CDR2: DFQATT, SNEGSKA (reference sequence). The CDR3 loop spans 13 amino acids. The CDR3 bases are TGCAGTGCTAGAGATCGGGAGGGGGATACGCAGTATTTT. Protein product: CSARDREGDTQYF.

The chain is built from TRBV7-9 and TRBJ1-4; D may be TRBD1 (5 bases). Trimming stripped 3 bases from V and 0 bases from J, with 20 bases between. This CDR3 has 19 amino acids. Germline loops: CDR1 SEHNR, CDR2 FQNEAQ (reference sequence). DNA of the CDR3: TGTGCCAGCAGCTTGACAGCAGGTTGGGCTATTGCAACTAATGAAAAACTGTTTTTT. Protein sequence: CASSLTAGWAIATNEKLFF.